The subject of this entry is one T cell receptor (beta chain). Its antigen is undetermined. Libraries were prepared by immunoSEQ multiplex PCR; TCRdb keeps only in-frame clonotypes and omits some of them. The sample includes about 820,000 clones, 90% to 95% of them seen just once. This entry belongs to a study of shared clonotypes between healthy human individuals. About the research overall: There were three CD4 naive, three CD4 memory, two CD8 naive and one CD8 memory plates per donor.

Deletions cut 0 bases from V and 10 bases from J, with 13 bases between. The CDR3 totals 14 residues. CDR1 and CDR2 (germline): SGHVS, FQNEAQ. CD45RO-negative, CCR7-positively selected cells formed the naive CD8 fraction, excluding terminally differentiated effector memory CD45RA+ cells. Nashville, Tennessee was home to all donors, who were Caucasian adults. Overall study findings and caveats: Naive subsets generally had larger estimated richness than memory subsets. Enrolling few donors narrowed the genetic and exposure-history diversity that was represented.

Specimen: naive CD8+ T cells sorted from blood. The chain is built from TRBV7-8 and TRBJ2-1; D is perhaps TRBD1 or TRBD2 (5 bases each). The sequence was obtained from a young man in good health. In DNA form, the CDR3 reads TGTGCCAGCAGCTTAGCGGGGCTAGCCAGGGAGCAGTTCTTC. It codes for CASSLAGLAREQFF.